What follows are 27 T cell receptor beta chains derived from one specimen sequenced in a study of T cells in women clearing cervical HPV infection. Here immunoSEQ multiplex PCR was the method, and the copy in TCRdb shows in-frame clones only, minus some. The sample has around 19,000 clones. The source material was blood buffy coat. The receptors originated from a woman between 18 and 75 years old with a cervical HPV16 infection that either progressed to CIN3+ or cleared (not recorded which).

Details on this clone: Read sequence stops 3 residues before the CDR3 end, and the germline J gene provides the missing end. The rearrangement joins TRBV2 to TRBJ2-2; D may be TRBD2 (6 bases). The CDR3 length is 17 residues. Germline-derived CDR1 and CDR2 are SNHLY and FYNNEI. CDR3 region: CASSEGASGRPNSPLFF. Partial CDR3 DNA: TGTGCCAGCAGTGAAGGGGCTTCGGGGAGGCCTAATTCACCG.

Concerning this clone itself: The read terminates 3 residues before the CDR3 end, so the remaining end is supplied by the germline J gene. The chain is built from TRBV10-1 and TRBJ2-5, with 8 positions matching TRBD2. The V gene's germline CDR1 is WNHNN and CDR2 SYGVQD (reference sequence). V shed 1 base and J 1 base; nucleotides not matched to a gene: 8. This CDR3 region has 17 residues. CDR3 DNA (partial): TGCGCCAGCAGTGAGTTACTAGCGGAAAACCTCCAAGAGACC. Encoded protein: CASSELLAENLQET. The CDR3 as a whole reads CASSELLAENLQETQYF.

About this clone itself: The read gets to within 3 residues of the CDR3 end, and the germline J gene fills in the rest. The V call is TRBV7-9, the J call TRBJ2-1; 10 bases match TRBD1. The CDR3 loop spans 14 amino acids. The junction had 6 bases not matched to a gene; V was cut back by 5 bases and J by 8 bases. CDR1 and CDR2 from the germline V gene are SEHNR and FQNEAQ (reference sequence). The sequenced part of the CDR3 DNA is TGTGCCAGCAGCCCAGACAGGGGGCGGGATGAG. It yields the protein CASSPDRGRDE. The whole CDR3 is CASSPDRGRDEQFF.

Comment on this clone: Read data end 3 residues before the CDR3 end; the end is taken from the germline J gene. The chain joins TRBV2 to TRBJ1-6; D unclear. The V gene lost 5 bases and the J gene lost 1 base, with 9 bases spanning the gap. Germline V gene lookup returns CDR1 SNHLY and CDR2 FYNNEI. The CDR3 is made up of 15 amino acids. The chain's CDR3 is CASSYIGSYNSPLHF. CDR3 DNA (partial): TGTGCCAGCAGTTATATAGGGTCCTATAATTCACCC.

In the case of this clone: The CDR3 end falls 3 residues outside the read, so it is completed with the germline J gene. The chain is built from TRBV4-1 and TRBJ2-3, with TRBD2 identical over 7 bases. Germline V gene sequence: CDR1 MGHRA, CDR2 YSYEKL. V lost 5 bases to trimming and J lost 7 bases; unmatched junction nucleotides: 6. The length of the CDR3 is 13 residues. The CDR3 loop is CASSSTSTYTQYF. The CDR3 DNA, read in part, is TGCGCCAGCAGCTCGACTAGCACGTATACG.

Comment on this clone: The CDR3 is cut off 3 residues early in the read; its end comes from the germline J gene. This chain uses TRBV2 with TRBJ1-6; 7 bases line up with TRBD1. CDR1 SNHLY and CDR2 FYNNEI come from the germline V gene. The CDR3 totals 17 residues. Trimming at V came to 5 bases and at J to 0 bases, leaving 7 bases not matched to a gene. The CDR3 here is CASSRGGRSSYNSPLHF. CDR3 DNA, as far as it was read: TGTGCCAGCAGTCGAGGGGGCCGAAGCTCCTATAATTCACCC.

With respect to this clone: The read finishes 3 residues shy of the CDR3 end, and the germline J gene is used to complete it. J is TRBJ1-4 and V is TRBV18; possibly TRBD1 for D (6 bases). Germline lookup yields CDR1 KGHSH and CDR2 LQKENI. CDR3 size: 15 residues. The sequenced part of the CDR3 DNA is TGTGCCAGCTCACAGACCACAGGGATCGGCTCACCA. Translation: CASSQTTGIGSP. The complete CDR3 sequence is CASSQTTGIGSPLFF.

The covered CDR3 bases are TGTGCCAGTAGTATGAGGCAGGGGGGCGGT. It yields the protein CASSMRQGGG. The CDR3, in full, reads CASSMRQGGGQYF. J is TRBJ2-4 and V is TRBV19, with a tentative D call TRBD1 (7 bases). The CDR3 end falls 3 residues outside the read, so it is completed with the germline J gene. There are 13 residues in the CDR3. CDR1 is LNHDA, CDR2 SQIVND, per germline (reference sequence).

For this clone: The CDR3 is cut off 3 residues early in the read; its end comes from the germline J gene. This chain uses TRBV2 with TRBJ2-3; 7 nucleotides agree with TRBD1. Germline lookup yields CDR1 SNHLY and CDR2 FYNNEI. The CDR3 loop spans 13 amino acids. The part of the CDR3 DNA that was read is TGTGCCAGCAGCCCCGGGACAGAGCAGCCG. Translation gives CASSPGTEQP. The complete CDR3 sequence is CASSPGTEQPQYF.

The CDR3 loop is CASRGTSFYEQYF. The sequenced CDR3 bases are TGTGCCAGCAGAGGGACTAGTTTCTACGAG. The chain joins TRBV5-6 to TRBJ2-7; 8 bases match TRBD2. The read finishes 3 residues shy of the CDR3 end, and the germline J gene is used to complete it. This CDR3 region has 13 residues. J lost 3 bases, V lost 5 bases, and 4 bases had no gene match. Germline V lookup: CDR1 SGHDT, CDR2 YYEEEE.

Comment on this clone: The observed sequence ends 3 residues before the CDR3 terminus, with the missing tail filled in from the germline J gene. The chain combines TRBV20-1 with TRBJ1-1; 7 nucleotides agree with TRBD1. Germline V CDR1 and CDR2: DFQATT, SNEGSKA (reference sequence). The CDR3 covers 13 residues. J lost 5 bases, V lost 6 bases, and 9 bases had no gene match. The covered CDR3 bases are TGCAGTGCAACCACAGGGGTGATGACTGAA. Translation gives CSATTGVMTE. The whole CDR3 protein is CSATTGVMTEAFF.

Remarks on this clone: The CDR3 goes on 3 residues after the read ends, and that part is filled in from the germline J gene. The chain employs TRBV2 and TRBJ1-4; 9 positions agree with TRBD1. The CDR3 has 14 residues. The V gene end was trimmed by 6 bases and the J gene end by 7 bases; junction bases not matched to a gene: 6. The germline gives CDR1 SNHLY, CDR2 FYNNEI. This CDR3 is CASRVQGAGEKLFF. The sequenced CDR3 bases are TGTGCCAGCAGAGTACAGGGGGCCGGTGAAAAA. The variable domain in full, completed from reference TRBV2 and TRBJ1-4, reads EPEVTQTPSHQVTQMGQEVILRCVPISNHLYFYWYRQILGQKVEFLVSFYNNEISEKSEIFDDQFSVERPDGSNFTLKIRSTKLEDSAMYFCASRVQGAGEKLFFGSGTQLSVL.

Concerning this clone itself: Coverage ceases 3 residues before the CDR3 finishes, and the germline J gene fills in the end. The chain links TRBV5-5 to TRBJ1-6, with 8 positions matching TRBD1. The CDR3 loop spans 13 amino acids. V dropped 4 bases and J dropped 7; count of bases not matched to a gene: 1. CDR1 and CDR2 (germline): SGHKS, YYEKEE (reference sequence). The CDR3 protein is CASSRDRNSPLHF. The sequenced part of the CDR3 DNA is TGTGCCAGCAGCCGGGACAGGAATTCACCC.

Points on this clone: The read falls 3 residues short of the CDR3 end, and the missing part is taken from the germline J gene. The chain is built from TRBV13 and TRBJ2-3; D perhaps matches TRBD2 (6 bases). This CDR3 has 20 amino acids. V was cut by 5 bases and J by 0 bases, with 27 bases left in between. Germline values: CDR1 PRHDT, CDR2 FYEKMQ (reference sequence). The CDR3: CASSPSQGRAAGPSTDTQYF. The sequenced part of the CDR3 DNA is TGTGCCAGCAGCCCTTCTCAGGGTAGGGCGGCGGGGCCTAGCACAGATACG.

This clone counts as medium-sized (0.01 to 0.1%) by frequency. The read ends 3 residues early relative to the CDR3; the germline J gene fills the gap. The chain uses TRBV5-5 and TRBJ2-4; D possibly corresponds to TRBD2 (5 bases). The length of the CDR3 is 12 residues. V lost 6 bases to trimming and J lost 8 bases, with 12 bases between them. The V gene's germline CDR1 is SGHKS and CDR2 YYEKEE (reference sequence). This chain's CDR3 is CASIGDADIQYF. The sequenced part of the CDR3 DNA is TGTGCCAGCATCGGGGATGCGGACATT.

To note about this clone: The CDR3 end is not reached by the read, which stops 3 residues before it; the germline J gene fills it in. V is TRBV27 and J is TRBJ1-5, with TRBD1 as a possible D gene (5 bases). Germline V gene lookup returns CDR1 MNHEY and CDR2 SMNVEV (reference sequence). Trimming left V 5 bases short and J 0 bases short, with 14 bases between. The CDR3 has 16 residues. The CDR3 loop reads CASSPRTPYSNQPQHF. CDR3 DNA (partial): TGTGCCAGCAGTCCCCGGACACCCTATAGCAATCAGCCC.

Details on this clone: The read comes to an end 3 residues before the CDR3 does, leaving the germline J gene to fill in the end. V is TRBV11-2 and J is TRBJ1-2; 7 bases are shared with TRBD1. Germline V lookup: CDR1 SGHAT, CDR2 FQNNGV. CDR3 length: 14 residues. The CDR3 bases that were read are TGTGCCAGCAGCTTAGTTAGACAGGGTGGGGGC. It is translated as CASSLVRQGGG. The entire CDR3 reads CASSLVRQGGGYTF.

As regards this clone: A junction boundary mismatches the germline segment, possibly from a read error. The read ends 3 residues before the CDR3 terminus; that terminus is restored from the germline J gene. Other DNA variants within this sample encode the same CDR3. The V and J genes are TRBV6-2 or TRBV6-3 and TRBJ1-3, with 7 nucleotides matching TRBD1. This CDR3 has 15 amino acids. Germline V gene data show CDR1 as MNHEY and CDR2 as SVGEGT. CDR3 DNA, as far as it was read: TGTGCCAGCAGTTCCACAGGGGCGAGTCAGGACACA. Its translation: CASSSTGASQDT. From start to end, the CDR3 is CASSSTGASQDTIYF.

Comments on this clone: The read gets to within 3 residues of the CDR3 end, and the germline J gene fills in the rest. This chain uses TRBV20-1 with TRBJ2-3; D possibly corresponds to TRBD2 (6 bases). Germline V CDR1 and CDR2: DFQATT, SNEGSKA (reference sequence). V lost 3 bases, J lost 1 base, and 11 bases lay in between. The CDR3 has 14 amino acids. The CDR3 loop is CSASAGTGTDTQYF. Incomplete CDR3 DNA: TGCAGTGCTAGTGCGGGAACTGGCACAGATACG.

Concerning this clone itself: The read ends 3 residues early relative to the CDR3; the germline J gene fills the gap. The J gene is TRBJ2-5, the V gene TRBV30, with D possibly matching TRBD1 (5 bases). CDR1 GTSNPN and CDR2 SVGIG come from the germline V gene (reference sequence). Trimming left V 2 bases short and J 2 bases short, with 15 bases between. The CDR3 sequence is 15 residues long. The CDR3 spells CAWSPGSQGQETQYF. The part of the CDR3 DNA that was read is TGTGCCTGGAGTCCCGGGTCTCAGGGACAAGAGACC. The whole variable domain, filled in from reference TRBV30 and TRBJ2-5, reads SQTIHQWPATLVQPVGSPLSLECTVEGTSNPNLYWYRQAAGRGLQLLFYSVGIGQISSEVPQNLSASRPQDRQFILSSKKLLLSDSGFYLCAWSPGSQGQETQYFGPGTRLLVL.

As to this clone: The CDR3 is cut off 3 residues early in the read; its end comes from the germline J gene. Other DNA sequences from this sample encode an identical CDR3 as well. The chain carries TRBV18 and TRBJ2-1; the D gene is possibly TRBD2 (6 bases). CDR1 is KGHSH, CDR2 LQKENI, per germline. Trimming shortened V by 6 bases and J by 4 bases, and 25 bases separated the two germline ends. There are 18 residues in the CDR3. The CDR3 region is CASSPRGGAGTAYNEQFF. The DNA read from the CDR3 is TGTGCCAGCTCCCCCCGCGGCGGGGCGGGGACGGCTTACAATGAG.

Concerning this clone itself: The CDR3 end is not reached by the read, which stops 3 residues before it; the germline J gene fills it in. V gene TRBV19 combines with J gene TRBJ2-3; 10 positions match TRBD1. Germline V gene data show CDR1 as LNHDA and CDR2 as SQIVND (reference sequence). The CDR3 runs to 14 residues. CDR3 loop: CASSVTGGNQPQYF. The CDR3 bases that were read are TGTGCCAGTAGTGTGACAGGGGGCAATCAGCCG.

To note about this clone: Read coverage stops 3 residues before the CDR3 terminus; the germline J gene supplies the remainder. This chain joins TRBV5-4 and TRBJ2-7; TRBD1 agrees at 9 bases. CDR3 length equals 12 residues. The V gene's germline CDR1 is SGHNT and CDR2 YYREEE (reference sequence). V lost 4 bases, J lost 4 bases, and 0 bases stayed unmatched. The CDR3 bases that were read are TGTGCCAGCAGCGGGACAGGGTACGAG. Residues: CASSGTGYE. The whole CDR3 protein is CASSGTGYEQYF. The variable domain in full, completed from reference TRBV5-4 and TRBJ2-7, reads ETGVTQSPTHLIKTRGQQVTLRCSSQSGHNTVSWYQQALGQGPQFIFQYYREEENGRGNFPPRFSGLQFPNYSSELNVNALELDDSALYLCASSGTGYEQYFGPGTRLTVT.

Concerning this clone itself: The missing CDR3 end, 3 residues past where the read stops, is filled in from the germline J gene. The chain combines TRBV5-6 with TRBJ1-1, with TRBD1 identical over 7 bases. This CDR3 has 14 amino acids. V trimming: 0 bases; J trimming: 5 bases; junction bases outside the gene matches: 4. CDR1 SGHDT and CDR2 YYEEEE come from the germline V gene. The covered CDR3 bases are TGTGCCAGCAGCTTGGACAGGGGTTATACTGAA. This gives the protein CASSLDRGYTE. The CDR3, in full, reads CASSLDRGYTEAFF.

In regard to this clone: The sequenced fragment ends 3 residues before the CDR3 boundary, so the rest is inferred from the germline J gene. The chain joins TRBV5-1 to TRBJ2-5; 8 positions agree with TRBD1. Per germline, CDR1 SGHRS and CDR2 YFSETQ. The CDR3 is 13 residues long. J lost 3 bases, V lost 6 bases, and 4 bases had no gene match. The chain's CDR3 is CASTRTGKETQYF. CDR3 DNA, as far as it was read: TGCGCCAGCACCCGGACAGGGAAAGAGACC.

Concerning this clone itself: The read ends 3 residues early relative to the CDR3; the germline J gene fills the gap. V and J are TRBV2 and TRBJ2-2; D not resolved. Per the germline V gene, CDR1 is SNHLY and CDR2 is FYNNEI. The CDR3 sequence is 14 residues long. The CDR3 spells CASILKSYNSPLFF. The CDR3 bases that were read are TGTGCCAGCATCCTTAAATCCTATAATTCACCG. Combining the CDR3 with reference TRBV2 and TRBJ2-2 gives the whole variable domain EPEVTQTPSHQVTQMGQEVILRCVPISNHLYFYWYRQILGQKVEFLVSFYNNEISEKSEIFDDQFSVERPDGSNFTLKIRSTKLEDSAMYFCASILKSYNSPLFFGEGSRLTVL.

Worth noting for this clone: The CDR3 extends 3 residues past the end of the read, so its final part is completed from the germline J gene. The rearrangement links TRBV29-1 to TRBJ2-2, with no clear D. The CDR3 runs 13 residues. The germline gives CDR1 SQVTM, CDR2 ANQGSEA. Here the CDR3 reads CSVVGSLNEKLFF. The DNA read from the CDR3 is TGCAGCGTTGTGGGCAGCCTTAATGAAAAG.